This T cell receptor (beta chain) was retrieved from a study of blood T cell repertoires in COVID-19. Overall study: The samples span acute and convalescent COVID-19 from the United States, Italy and Spain. T cells, B-cell-depleted T cells, or PBMCs provided the cDNA or gDNA that served as material.

V shed 0 bases and J shed 7 bases, with 11 bases lying between them. The germline V gene has CDR1 SGHKS and CDR2 YYEKEE (reference sequence). There are 13 residues in the CDR3. Per the original data handling: Reference gene primer amplification yielded estimated nucleated cell counts. Libraries were prepared by immunoSEQ multiplex PCR; TCRdb keeps only in-frame clonotypes and omits some of them. V and J calls and clone size are given by that table; D and trimming were obtained from the DNA. The sample has over 350,000 clones; roughly 89% are singletons. This sequence originates from a woman aged 25 to 39 with active or convalescent COVID-19. The chain is built from TRBV5-5 and TRBJ2-7; D is uncertain. Input material: peripheral blood. The CDR3 spells CASSLGWAMEQYF. DNA for the CDR3: TGTGCCAGCAGCTTGGGTTGGGCCATGGAGCAGTACTTC.